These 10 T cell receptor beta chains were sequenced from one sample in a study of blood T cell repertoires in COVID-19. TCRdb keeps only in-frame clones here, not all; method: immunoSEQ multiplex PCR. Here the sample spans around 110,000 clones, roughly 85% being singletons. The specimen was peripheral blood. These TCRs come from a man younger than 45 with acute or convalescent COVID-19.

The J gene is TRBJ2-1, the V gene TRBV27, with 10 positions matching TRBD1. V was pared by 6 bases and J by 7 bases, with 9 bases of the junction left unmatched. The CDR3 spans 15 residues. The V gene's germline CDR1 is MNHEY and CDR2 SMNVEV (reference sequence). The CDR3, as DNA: TGTGCCAGCAGCCCCAGGACAGGGGGTTTAAATGAGCAGTTCTTC. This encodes CASSPRTGGLNEQFF.

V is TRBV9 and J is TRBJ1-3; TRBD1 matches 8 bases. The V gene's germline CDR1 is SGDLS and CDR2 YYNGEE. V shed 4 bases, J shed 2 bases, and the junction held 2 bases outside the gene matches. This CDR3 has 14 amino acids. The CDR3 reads CASSQDRAGNTIYF. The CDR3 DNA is TGTGCCAGCAGCCAGGACAGGGCTGGAAACACCATATATTTT.

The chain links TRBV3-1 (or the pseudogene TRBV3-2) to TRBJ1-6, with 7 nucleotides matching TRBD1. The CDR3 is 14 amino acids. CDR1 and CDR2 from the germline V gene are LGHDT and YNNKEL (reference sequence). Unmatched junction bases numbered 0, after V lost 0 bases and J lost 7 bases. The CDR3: CASSQDRGNSPLHF. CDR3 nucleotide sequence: TGTGCCAGCAGCCAAGACAGGGGGAATTCACCCCTCCACTTT.

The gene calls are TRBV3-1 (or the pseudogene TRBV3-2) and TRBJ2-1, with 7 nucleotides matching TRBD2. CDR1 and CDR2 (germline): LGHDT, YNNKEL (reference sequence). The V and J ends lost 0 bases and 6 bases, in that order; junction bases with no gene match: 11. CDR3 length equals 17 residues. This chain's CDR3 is CASSQDSVGGSSNEQFF. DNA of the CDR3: TGTGCCAGCAGCCAAGATTCGGTCGGCGGGAGTAGCAATGAGCAGTTCTTC.

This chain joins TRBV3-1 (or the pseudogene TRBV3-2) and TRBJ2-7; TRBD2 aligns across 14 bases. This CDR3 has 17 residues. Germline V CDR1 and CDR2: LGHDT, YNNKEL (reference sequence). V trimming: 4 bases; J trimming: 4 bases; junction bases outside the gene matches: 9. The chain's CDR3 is CASSPTTSGGAFYEQYF. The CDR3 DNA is TGTGCCAGCAGCCCTACGACTAGCGGGGGGGCATTTTACGAGCAGTACTTC.

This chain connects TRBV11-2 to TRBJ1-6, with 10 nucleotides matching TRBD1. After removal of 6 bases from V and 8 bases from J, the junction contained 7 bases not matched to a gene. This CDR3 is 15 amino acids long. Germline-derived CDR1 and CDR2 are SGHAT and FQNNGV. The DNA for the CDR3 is TGTGCCAGCAGAAGTCCGGGACAGGGGTATTCACCCCTCCACTTT. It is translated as CASRSPGQGYSPLHF.

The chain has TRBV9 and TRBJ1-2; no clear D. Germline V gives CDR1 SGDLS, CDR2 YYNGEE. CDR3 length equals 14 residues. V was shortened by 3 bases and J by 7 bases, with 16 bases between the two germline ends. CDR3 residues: CASSATGVRSGYTF. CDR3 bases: TGTGCCAGCAGCGCTACGGGAGTCAGAAGTGGCTACACCTTC.

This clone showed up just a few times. This CDR3 is CASSSGQGARWGGYTF. In DNA form, the CDR3 reads TGTGCCAGCAGTTCCGGACAGGGGGCGCGATGGGGCGGCTACACCTTC. The chain combines TRBV6-6 with TRBJ1-2; 11 nucleotides line up with TRBD1. The V segment lost 4 bases and the J segment 8 bases; nucleotides outside the gene matches: 12. The CDR3 covers 16 residues. CDR1 is MNHNY, CDR2 SVGAGI, per germline (reference sequence).

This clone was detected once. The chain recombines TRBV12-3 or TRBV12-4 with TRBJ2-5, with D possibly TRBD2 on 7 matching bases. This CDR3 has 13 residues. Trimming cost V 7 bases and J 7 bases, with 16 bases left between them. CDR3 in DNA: TGTGCCAGCACCCAAGGGGGAGGGAGGACCCAGTACTTC. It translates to CASTQGGGRTQYF.

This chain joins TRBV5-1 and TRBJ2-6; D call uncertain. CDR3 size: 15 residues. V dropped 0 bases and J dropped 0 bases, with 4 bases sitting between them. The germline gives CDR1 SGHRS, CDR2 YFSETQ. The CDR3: CASSLAGSGANVLTF. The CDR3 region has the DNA TGCGCCAGCAGCTTGGCGGGCTCTGGGGCCAACGTCCTGACTTTC.